This T cell receptor (beta chain) was obtained from a study of cytomegalovirus exposure and HLA in healthy donors. Whole-study context: Earlier results showed 90 million to 120 million unique TCR beta sequences derived from 150 million to 200 million T cells. Across some 400 genotyped donors, around 80% landed in the Caucasian-associated ancestry cluster.

Whole-study findings and limits: Researchers counted some 150 TCR beta chains as cytomegalovirus-associated.

Researchers ran the PCR with 60 Vbeta and 13 Jbeta primers. Here immunoSEQ multiplex PCR was the method, and the copy in TCRdb shows in-frame clones only, minus some. The top ten clones hold roughly 13% of a sample with under 100,000 clones, 65% to 80% of them seen once. When sampled, the donors appeared nominally healthy, though they likely had unrecorded immune exposures. CDR1 is MNHNS and CDR2 is SASEGT in the germline V gene. V was trimmed by 0 bases and J by 3 bases, leaving 11 bases between them. This CDR3 is built from 15 residues. On this clone itself: Its specificity is not known.

The chain has TRBV6-1 and TRBJ1-2; D is unresolved. The receptor comes from a human donor in good health. The specimen was PBMCs. The CDR3 loop is CASSEARTADYGYTF. The CDR3 DNA follows: TGTGCCAGCAGTGAAGCGCGCACCGCCGACTATGGCTACACCTTC.